One and the same sample provided the 2 T cell receptor beta chains below, sequenced in a study of graft-versus-host responses after intestinal transplantation. Their recognized antigens are unknown. The repertoire was sequenced with immunoSEQ multiplex PCR; TCRdb's copy has only in-frame clones and lacks some. The sample includes roughly 90,000 clones, more than 85% of them seen just once. The specimen was unstimulated CD4+ T cells sorted from spleen or lymph node cells, collected before transplant. Receptors originate from a human donor who was the organ donor for an intestinal transplant.

The chain combines TRBV7-8 with TRBJ1-5; possibly TRBD1 for D (5 bases). Trimming cost V 1 base and J 0 bases, with 10 bases left between them. Per the germline V gene, CDR1 is SGHVS and CDR2 is FQNEAQ. There are 16 residues in the CDR3. This CDR3 reads CASSLGGRYSNQPQHF. For the CDR3, the DNA is TGTGCCAGCAGCTTAGGGGGCCGCTATAGCAATCAGCCCCAGCATTTT.

This chain connects TRBV10-2 to TRBJ2-1; the D gene is possibly TRBD1 (6 bases). The CDR3 is 16 residues long. V was pared by 4 bases and J by 2 bases, with 15 bases between. The germline CDR1 and CDR2 sequences are WSHSY and SAAADI. CDR3 DNA: TGCGCCAGCAGTGGTGGGGACACCAGTGCCTACAATGAGCAGTTCTTC. Amino acid sequence: CASSGGDTSAYNEQFF.